This TCR beta chain originates from a study of vaccination and CD4 T cells after COVID-19. Study as a whole: Collection of post-vaccine samples followed dose two by a median approximately 69 days, spanning a range of 14 to 241. Researchers treated control cultures with a CEFX pool, an HIV-1 Nef pool, or no peptide. Regarding the study as a whole: Vaccine-specific clones in convalescent patients were spike mono-reactive in 304 of 307 cases.

Germline loops: CDR1 SGHRS, CDR2 YFSETQ. The V gene lost 3 bases and the J gene lost 2 bases, with 10 bases spanning the gap. The CDR3 covers 14 residues. Scientists ran DNA taken from cultured CD4+ T cells through the Oncomine TCR Beta short-read assay for sequencing. TCRdb fed the PCR reads into MiXCR, producing one record per CDR3 protein. The table records approximately 15,000 distinct CDR3 sequences, around 56% of them present only once. In regard to this clonotype: Its target is unknown.

Treatment: approximately 11-day PBMC culture with coronavirus spike peptide pools or control peptides (ViraFEST assay). V and J are TRBV5-1 and TRBJ2-3; tentative D call: TRBD2 (5 bases). The sample comprised CD4+ T cells from blood, cultured in vitro. The clonotype comes from a human donor who had recovered from COVID-19. CDR3 region: CASSSGLATDTQYF. The CDR3 region has the DNA TGCGCCAGCAGCTCCGGACTGGCCACAGATACGCAGTATTTT.